This section outlines one T cell receptor beta chain sequence together with its context. The sample belongs to a study of blood T cell repertoires in COVID-19. Looking at the study overall: Some COVID-19 samples were acute and others convalescent; all came from the United States, Italy and Spain. T cells, B-cell-depleted T cells, or PBMCs supplied cDNA or gDNA.

In the original analysis: From reference gene primer amplification, estimates of nucleated cell counts were derived. The method was immunoSEQ multiplex PCR; TCRdb's version includes in-frame clones alone and lacks a portion of them. The V and J calls and clone size were taken over from that table, and D and trimming were inferred from the DNA. The repertoire holds 85,000 to 110,000 clones, nearly 90% seen once, with approximately 3.1% in the top ten. V lost 5 bases and J 5 bases, leaving 15 bases between the germline ends. CDR1 and CDR2 (germline): SQVTM, ANQGSEA. The CDR3 spans 13 residues. The J gene is TRBJ1-1, the V gene TRBV29-1, with TRBD1 as a possible D gene (6 bases). Sequencing was done on a sample of peripheral blood. The TCR originated in a man in his forties or fifties in a cohort sampled during active COVID-19. In DNA, the CDR3 is TGCAGCGTTCCCAGGGGTTCGAGGACTGAAGCTTTCTTT. The encoded protein is CSVPRGSRTEAFF.